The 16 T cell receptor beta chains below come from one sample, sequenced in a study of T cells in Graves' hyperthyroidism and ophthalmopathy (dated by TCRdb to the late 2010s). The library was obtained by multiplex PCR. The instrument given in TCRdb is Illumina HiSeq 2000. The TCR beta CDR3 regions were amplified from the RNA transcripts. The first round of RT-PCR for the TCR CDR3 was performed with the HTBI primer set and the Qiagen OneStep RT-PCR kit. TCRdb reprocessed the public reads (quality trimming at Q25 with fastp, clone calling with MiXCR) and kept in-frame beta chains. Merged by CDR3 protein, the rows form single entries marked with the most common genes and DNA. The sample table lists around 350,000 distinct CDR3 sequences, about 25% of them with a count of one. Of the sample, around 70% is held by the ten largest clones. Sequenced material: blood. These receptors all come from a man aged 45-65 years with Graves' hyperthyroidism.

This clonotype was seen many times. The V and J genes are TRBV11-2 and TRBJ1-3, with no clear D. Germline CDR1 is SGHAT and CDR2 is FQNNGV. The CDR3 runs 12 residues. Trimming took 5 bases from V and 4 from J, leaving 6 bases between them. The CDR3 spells CASSVIGNTIYF. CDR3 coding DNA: TGTGCCAGCAGCGTAATCGGAAACACCATATATTTT.

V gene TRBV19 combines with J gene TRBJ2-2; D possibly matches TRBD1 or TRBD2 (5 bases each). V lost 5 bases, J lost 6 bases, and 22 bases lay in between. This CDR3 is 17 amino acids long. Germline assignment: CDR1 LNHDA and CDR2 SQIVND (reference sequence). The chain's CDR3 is CASSPLLSIGASGELFF. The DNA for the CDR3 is TGTGCCAGTAGTCCCCTCTTATCTATCGGGGCATCCGGGGAGCTGTTTTTT.

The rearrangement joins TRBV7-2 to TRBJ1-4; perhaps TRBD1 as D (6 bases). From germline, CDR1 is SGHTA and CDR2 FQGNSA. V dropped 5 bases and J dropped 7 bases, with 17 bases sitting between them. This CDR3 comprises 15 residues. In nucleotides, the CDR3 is TGTGCCAGCAGCCTAGGGGGGATGGGAGGTGAAAAACTGTTTTTT. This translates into CASSLGGMGGEKLFF.

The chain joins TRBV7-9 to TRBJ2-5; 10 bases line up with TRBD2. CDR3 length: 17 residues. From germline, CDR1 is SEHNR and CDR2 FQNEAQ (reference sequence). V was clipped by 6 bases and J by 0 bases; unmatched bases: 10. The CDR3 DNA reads TGTGCCAGCAGTTCGTTTTTAGGACTAGCGGACCAAGAGACCCAGTACTTC. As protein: CASSSFLGLADQETQYF. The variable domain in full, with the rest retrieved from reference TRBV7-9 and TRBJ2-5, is DTGVSQNPRHKITKRGQNVTFRCDPISEHNRLYWYRQTLGQGPEFLTYFQNEAQLEKSRLLSDRFSAERPKGSFSTLEIQRTEQGDSAMYLCASSSFLGLADQETQYFGPGTRLLVL.

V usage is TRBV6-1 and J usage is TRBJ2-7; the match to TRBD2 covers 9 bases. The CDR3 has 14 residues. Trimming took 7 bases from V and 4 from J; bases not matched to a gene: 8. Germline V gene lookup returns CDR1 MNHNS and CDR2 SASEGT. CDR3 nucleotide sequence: TGTGCCAGCATCCAGCGGGAGGTGTTATACGAGCAGTACTTC. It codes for CASIQREVLYEQYF.

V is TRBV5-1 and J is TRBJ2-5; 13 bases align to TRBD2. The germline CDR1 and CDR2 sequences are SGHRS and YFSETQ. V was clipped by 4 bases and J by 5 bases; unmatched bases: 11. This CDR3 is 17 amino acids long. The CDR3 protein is CASSTGLAGSLGETQYF. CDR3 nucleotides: TGCGCCAGCAGCACGGGACTAGCGGGATCCTTGGGCGAGACCCAGTACTTC.

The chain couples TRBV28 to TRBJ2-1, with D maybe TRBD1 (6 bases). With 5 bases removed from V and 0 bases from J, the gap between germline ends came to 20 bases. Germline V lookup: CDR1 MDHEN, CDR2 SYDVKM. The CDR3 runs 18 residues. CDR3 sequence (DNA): TGTGCCAGCAGTACTCACGTTGGGACAAGGAGCTCCTACAATGAGCAGTTCTTC. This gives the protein CASSTHVGTRSSYNEQFF.

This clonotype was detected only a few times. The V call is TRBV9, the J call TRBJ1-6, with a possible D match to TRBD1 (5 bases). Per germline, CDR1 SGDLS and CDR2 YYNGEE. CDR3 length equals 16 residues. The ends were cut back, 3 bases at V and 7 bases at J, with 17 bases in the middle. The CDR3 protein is CASSAPDGGENSPLHF. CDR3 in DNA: TGTGCCAGCAGCGCCCCCGACGGGGGGGAGAATTCACCCCTCCACTTT.

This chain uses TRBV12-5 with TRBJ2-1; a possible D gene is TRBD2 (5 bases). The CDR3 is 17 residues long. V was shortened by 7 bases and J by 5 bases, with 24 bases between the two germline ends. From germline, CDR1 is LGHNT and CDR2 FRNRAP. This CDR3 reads CASAPPLLSARNNEQFF. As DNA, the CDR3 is TGTGCTAGTGCGCCGCCCCTACTTAGCGCCAGAAACAATGAGCAGTTCTTC. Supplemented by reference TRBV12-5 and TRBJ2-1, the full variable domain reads DARVTQTPRHKVTEMGQEVTMRCQPILGHNTVFWYRQTMMQGLELLAYFRNRAPLDDSGMPKDRFSAEMPDATLATLKIQPSEPRDSAVYFCASAPPLLSARNNEQFFGPGTRLTVL.

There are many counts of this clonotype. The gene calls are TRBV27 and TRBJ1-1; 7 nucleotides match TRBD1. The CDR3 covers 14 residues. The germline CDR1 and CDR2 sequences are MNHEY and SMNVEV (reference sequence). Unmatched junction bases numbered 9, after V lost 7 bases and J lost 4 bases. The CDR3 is CASIRQGTRTEAFF. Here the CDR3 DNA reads TGTGCCAGCATTCGACAGGGAACGCGCACTGAAGCTTTCTTT.

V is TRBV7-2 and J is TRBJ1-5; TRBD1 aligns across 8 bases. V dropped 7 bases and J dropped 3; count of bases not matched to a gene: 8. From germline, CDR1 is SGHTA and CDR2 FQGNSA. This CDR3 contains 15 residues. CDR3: CASTDRVASNQPQHF. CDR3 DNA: TGTGCCAGCACGGACAGGGTGGCCTCCAATCAGCCCCAGCATTTT.

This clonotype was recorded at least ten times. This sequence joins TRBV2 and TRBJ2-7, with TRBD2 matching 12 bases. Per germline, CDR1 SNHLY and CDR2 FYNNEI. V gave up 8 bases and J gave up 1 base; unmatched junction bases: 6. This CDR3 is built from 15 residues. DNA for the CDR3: TGTGCCAGCCTCTATGGGACTAGCGGGTCCTACGAGCAGTACTTC. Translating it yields CASLYGTSGSYEQYF.

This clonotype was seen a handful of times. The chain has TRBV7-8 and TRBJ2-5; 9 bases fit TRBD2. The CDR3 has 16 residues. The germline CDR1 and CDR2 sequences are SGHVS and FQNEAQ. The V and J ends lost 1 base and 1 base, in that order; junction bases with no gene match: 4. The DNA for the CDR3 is TGTGCCAGCAGCTTAGAATTAGCGGGAGTCCAAGAGACCCAGTACTTC. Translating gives CASSLELAGVQETQYF.

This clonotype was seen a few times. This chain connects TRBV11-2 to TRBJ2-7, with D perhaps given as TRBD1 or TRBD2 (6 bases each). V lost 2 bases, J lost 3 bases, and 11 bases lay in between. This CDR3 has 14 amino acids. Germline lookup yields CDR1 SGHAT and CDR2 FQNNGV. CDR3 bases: TGTGCCAGCAGCTTAAATAGGGGGGTCTACGAGCAGTACTTC. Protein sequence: CASSLNRGVYEQYF.

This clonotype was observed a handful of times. CDR3 loop: CASSSRSGRRYEQFF. The CDR3 DNA reads as TGTGCCAGCAGCTCACGGAGCGGGAGGAGGTATGAGCAGTTCTTC. This chain joins TRBV7-2 and TRBJ2-1, with 9 bases that match TRBD2. V lost 4 bases, J lost 8 bases, and 9 bases stayed unmatched. Germline V gives CDR1 SGHTA, CDR2 FQGNSA. CDR3 length: 15 residues.

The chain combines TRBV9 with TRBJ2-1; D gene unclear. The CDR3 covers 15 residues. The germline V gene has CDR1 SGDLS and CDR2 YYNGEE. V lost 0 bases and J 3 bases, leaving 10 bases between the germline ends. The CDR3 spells CASSVGVAFYNEQFF. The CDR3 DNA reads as TGTGCCAGCAGCGTAGGGGTAGCTTTCTACAATGAGCAGTTCTTC.